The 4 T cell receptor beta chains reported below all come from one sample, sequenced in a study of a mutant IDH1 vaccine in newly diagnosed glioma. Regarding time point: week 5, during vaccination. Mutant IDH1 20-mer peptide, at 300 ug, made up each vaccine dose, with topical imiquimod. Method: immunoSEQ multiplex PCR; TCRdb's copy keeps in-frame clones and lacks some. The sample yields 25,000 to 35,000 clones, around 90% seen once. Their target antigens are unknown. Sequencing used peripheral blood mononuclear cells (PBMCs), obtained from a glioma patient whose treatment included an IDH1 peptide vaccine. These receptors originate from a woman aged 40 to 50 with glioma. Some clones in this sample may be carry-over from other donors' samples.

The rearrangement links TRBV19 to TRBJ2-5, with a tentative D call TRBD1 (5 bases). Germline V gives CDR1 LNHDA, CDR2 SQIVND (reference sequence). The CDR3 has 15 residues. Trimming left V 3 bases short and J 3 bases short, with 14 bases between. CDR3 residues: CASSMPQTAEETQYF. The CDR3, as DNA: TGTGCCAGTAGTATGCCACAGACAGCCGAAGAGACCCAGTACTTC.

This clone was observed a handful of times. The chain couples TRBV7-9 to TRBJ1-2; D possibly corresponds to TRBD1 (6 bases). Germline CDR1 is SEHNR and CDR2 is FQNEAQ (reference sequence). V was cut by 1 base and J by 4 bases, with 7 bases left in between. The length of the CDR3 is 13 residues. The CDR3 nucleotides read TGTGCCAGCAGCTTAGGGACAGCCTATGGCTACACCTTC. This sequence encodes CASSLGTAYGYTF.

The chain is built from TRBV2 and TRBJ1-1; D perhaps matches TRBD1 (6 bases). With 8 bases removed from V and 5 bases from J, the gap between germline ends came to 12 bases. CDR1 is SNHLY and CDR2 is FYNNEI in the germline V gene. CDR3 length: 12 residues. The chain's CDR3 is CASEEGGTEAFF. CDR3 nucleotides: TGTGCCAGCGAGGAGGGGGGAACTGAAGCTTTCTTT.

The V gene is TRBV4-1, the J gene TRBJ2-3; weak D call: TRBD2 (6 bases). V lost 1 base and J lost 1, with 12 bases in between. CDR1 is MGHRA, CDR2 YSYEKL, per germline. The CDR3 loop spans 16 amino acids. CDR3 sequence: CASSQGRARGTDTQYF. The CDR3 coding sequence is TGCGCCAGCAGCCAAGGGAGGGCCCGGGGCACAGATACGCAGTATTTT.